Listed here is a single T cell receptor beta chain. What it binds is not known. The PCR employed 60 Vbeta primers together with 13 Jbeta primers. Sequencing used immunoSEQ multiplex PCR; TCRdb keeps in-frame clones, though not all of them. The data contain more than 150,000 clones, over 70% of them singletons. This sample was included in a study of cytomegalovirus exposure and HLA in healthy donors. General study points: Overall, roughly 160 TCR beta chains were annotated as cytomegalovirus-associated. It was reported in a later analysis that an Asian-associated ancestry cluster showed fewer N-insertions than the 666-donor mean. It is likely that the observed cluster of highly shared sequence variants was a sequencing artifact.

Sequencing input: PBMCs. This TCR derives from a man over 45 in good health and CMV-seronegative.

The CDR3 sequence: CASSPTGQSMYEQYF. The CDR3 region has the DNA TGTGCCAGCTCACCCACGGGACAGAGCATGTACGAGCAGTACTTC. This chain joins TRBV18 and TRBJ2-7, with 7 bases lining up with TRBD1. V shed 3 bases, J shed 4 bases, and the junction held 9 bases outside the gene matches. This CDR3 contains 15 residues. CDR1 is KGHSH and CDR2 is LQKENI in the germline V gene.